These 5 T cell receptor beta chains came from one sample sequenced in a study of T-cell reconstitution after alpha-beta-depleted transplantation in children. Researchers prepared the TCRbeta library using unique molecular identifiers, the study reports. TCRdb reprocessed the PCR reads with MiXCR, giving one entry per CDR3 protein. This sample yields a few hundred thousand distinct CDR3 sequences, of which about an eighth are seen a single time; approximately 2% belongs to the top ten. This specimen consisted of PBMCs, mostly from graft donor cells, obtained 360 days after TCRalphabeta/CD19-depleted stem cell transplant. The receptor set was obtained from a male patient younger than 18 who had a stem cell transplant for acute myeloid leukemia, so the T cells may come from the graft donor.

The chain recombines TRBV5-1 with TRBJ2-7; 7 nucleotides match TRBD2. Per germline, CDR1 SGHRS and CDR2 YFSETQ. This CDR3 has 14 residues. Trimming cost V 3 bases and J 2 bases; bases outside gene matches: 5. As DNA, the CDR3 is TGCGCCAGCAGCTCAAGCGGGATAACCTACGAGCAGTACTTC. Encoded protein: CASSSSGITYEQYF.

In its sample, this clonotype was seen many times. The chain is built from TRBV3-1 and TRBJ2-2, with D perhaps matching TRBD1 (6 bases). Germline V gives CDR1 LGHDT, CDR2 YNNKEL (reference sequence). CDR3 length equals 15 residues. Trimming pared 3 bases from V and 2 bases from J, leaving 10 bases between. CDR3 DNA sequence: TGTGCCAGCAGCCAGGGGGCAGGCAACACCGGGGAGCTGTTTTTT. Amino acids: CASSQGAGNTGELFF.

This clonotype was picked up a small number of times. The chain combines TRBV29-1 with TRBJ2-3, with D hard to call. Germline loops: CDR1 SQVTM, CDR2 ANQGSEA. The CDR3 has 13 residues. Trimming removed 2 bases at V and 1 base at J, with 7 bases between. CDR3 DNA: TGCAGCGTTGAAATGGCCGGCACAGATACGCAGTATTTT. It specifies CSVEMAGTDTQYF.

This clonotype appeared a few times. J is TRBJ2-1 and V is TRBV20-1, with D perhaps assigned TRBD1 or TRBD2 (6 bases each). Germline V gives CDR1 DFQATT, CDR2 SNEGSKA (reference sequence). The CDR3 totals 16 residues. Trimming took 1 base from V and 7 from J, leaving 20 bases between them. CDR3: CSARVEGVTLGNEQFF. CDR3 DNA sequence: TGCAGTGCTAGAGTGGAGGGGGTAACTCTTGGGAATGAGCAGTTCTTC.

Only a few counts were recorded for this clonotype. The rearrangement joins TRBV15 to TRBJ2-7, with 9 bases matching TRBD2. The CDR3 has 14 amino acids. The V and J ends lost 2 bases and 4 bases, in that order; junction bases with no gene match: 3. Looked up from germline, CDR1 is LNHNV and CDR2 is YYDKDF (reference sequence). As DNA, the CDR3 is TGTGCCACCAGCAGAATAGCGGGAGTTTACGAGCAGTACTTC. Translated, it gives CATSRIAGVYEQYF.